This T cell receptor (beta chain) was recorded in a study of PD-L1 blockade in urothelial cancer. The overall study: Anywhere from 0 to 3 prior chemotherapy regimens had been received by patients. Analysis of blood occurred 3 weeks (second dose) and 6 weeks after treatment start. Study-wide findings and caveats: Improved survival was predicted by pretreatment blood TCR clonality below the median.

Generated by immunoSEQ multiplex PCR, the TCRdb table keeps only in-frame clones and is missing some. Here the sample spans about 84,000 clones, around 80% being singletons. Between 1 and 8 samples per patient were obtained, pretreatment and on-treatment. CDR3 length equals 16 residues. The germline CDR1 and CDR2 sequences are LNHNV and YYDKDF (reference sequence). Trimming cost V 0 bases and J 4 bases; bases outside gene matches: 3. With respect to this clone: Its matching antigen is unknown.

This chain connects TRBV15 to TRBJ2-3; TRBD2 aligns across 11 bases. This clonotype was sampled from a man in his 70s with urothelial cancer. The sample here was PBMCs, taken around atezolizumab (anti-PD-L1) treatment. CDR3 protein: CATSRDTSGSADTQYF. CDR3 coding DNA: TGTGCCACCAGCAGAGATACTAGCGGGAGCGCAGATACGCAGTATTTT.